The clone carrying this T cell receptor (beta chain) was seen once. This specimen comes from a study of OX40 agonist ivuxolimab in advanced cancers. Clones were read by immunoSEQ multiplex PCR, and TCRdb kept only the in-frame ones, dropping some. The sample includes 95,000 to 100,000 clones, around 83% of them seen just once. The CDR3 loop spans 14 amino acids. CDR1 and CDR2 from the germline V gene are PRHDT and FYEKMQ (reference sequence). V lost 7 bases and J lost 4, with 17 bases in between. V and J are TRBV13 and TRBJ2-7; a possible D gene is TRBD1 (5 bases). Here the sequenced sample was CD4+ or CD8+ T cells sorted from blood, taken in a trial of the OX40 agonist ivuxolimab. This TCR came from an adult with an advanced solid tumor such as melanoma, head and neck, liver or kidney cancer. The CDR3 region is CASTGSSKGYEQYF. In nucleotides, the CDR3 is TGTGCCAGCACCGGTAGTAGTAAGGGGTACGAGCAGTACTTC. The full variable domain, rest sourced from reference TRBV13 and TRBJ2-7, is AAGVIQSPRHLIKEKRETATLKCYPIPRHDTVYWYQQGPGQDPQFLISFYEKMQSDKGSIPDRFSAQQFSDYHSELNMSSLELGDSALYFCASTGSSKGYEQYFGPGTRLTVT.